This note documents a single TCR beta chain sequence. Its specificity is unknown. The CDR3 totals 13 residues. Trimming removed 7 bases from V and 8 bases from J; junction bases left unmatched: 12. Germline values: CDR1 GTSNPN, CDR2 SVGIG (reference sequence). Total RNA and DNA came together from about 19-30 mg of bulk tissue without cell sorting. Researchers took samples from five separate regions of each tumor. Priming with a constant-region primer yielded TCR beta cDNA from approximately 500 ng total RNA. Each TCR beta library was derived from three nested multiplex PCR rounds that employed slightly modified ARM-PCR. Both of the initial two PCR rounds ran for about 9 cycles and employed TRBV1-TRBV30 forward primers alongside a C-beta reverse primer. TCRdb fed the multiplex PCR reads into MiXCR, producing one record per CDR3 protein. This table has some 38,000 distinct CDR3 sequences, roughly 74% appearing once.

The data are from a study of tumor-infiltrating lymphocytes in primary liver carcinoma. Across the whole study: Male and female patients aged 30 to 69 years made up the cohort. Tumor staging was T1-T3 N0M0; sizes spanned roughly 4 to 10 cm across. Study-level points and caveats: Just about 7.5-24% of leading clones were found in every one of five regions.

J is TRBJ2-7 and V is TRBV30; the match to TRBD2 covers 9 bases. The specimen sequenced was liver tumor tissue from sampling region 4. The subset here: tumor region T4, right-lateral pole. This clonotype was sampled from a man aged 40-49 years with primary liver carcinoma and hepatitis B virus infection. CDR3 protein: CASSGRHLSKQYF. CDR3 coding DNA: TGTGCCTCCAGCGGGAGGCACCTTTCCAAGCAGTACTTC. Using reference TRBV30 and TRBJ2-7 for the parts outside the CDR3, the full variable domain is SQTIHQWPATLVQPVGSPLSLECTVEGTSNPNLYWYRQAAGRGLQLLFYSVGIGQISSEVPQNLSASRPQDRQFILSSKKLLLSDSGFYLCASSGRHLSKQYFGPGTRLTVT.